This T cell receptor beta chain was retrieved from a study of blood T cells in healthy people across ages. Drawing of peripheral blood yielded about 9.7 milliliters from each donor. Isolation per sample recovered at least 7 million PBMCs. The table lists this clonotype with a few counts. Antigen specificity is unknown. The junction does not match germline at one end; this may be a read error. Primed by a sample-barcoded 5' primer and a J-beta primer mix, a second PCR proceeded for 7 to 11 cycles. Every single cDNA molecule received a tag from a template-switch adaptor with 12 random nucleotides. TCRdb re-called the 5' RACE reads with MiXCR, one entry per CDR3 protein. The repertoire consists of 1,500,000 or so distinct CDR3 sequences, with roughly 64% occurring once and the leading ten covering approximately 7%. Study findings and constraints: Relative to aged donors, long-lived donors carried more naive CD4+ cells and displayed higher diversity.

CDR1 is SGHTA and CDR2 is FQGNSA in the germline V gene. The CDR3 length is 13 residues. This clonotype was obtained from a young man in good health. Sequenced: blood. V is TRBV7-2 and J is TRBJ2-4, with a possible D match to TRBD2 (5 bases). The J call may be mistaken, given a closer DNA end match to TRBJ2-7. The CDR3 sequence: CASSVARQYEQYF. The DNA for the CDR3 is TGTGCCAGCAGCGTAGCGAGGCAGTACGAGCAGTACTTC.